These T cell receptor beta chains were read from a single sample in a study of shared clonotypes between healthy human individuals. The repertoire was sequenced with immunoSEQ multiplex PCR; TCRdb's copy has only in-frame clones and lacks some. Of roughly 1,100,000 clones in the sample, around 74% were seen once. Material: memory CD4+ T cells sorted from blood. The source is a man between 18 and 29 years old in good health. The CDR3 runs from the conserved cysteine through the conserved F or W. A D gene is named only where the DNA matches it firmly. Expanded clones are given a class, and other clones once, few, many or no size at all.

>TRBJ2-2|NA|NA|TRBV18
CASSPAWGGGGELFF
TGTGCCAGCTCACCGGCCTGGGGCGGCGGAGGGGAGCTGTTTTTT
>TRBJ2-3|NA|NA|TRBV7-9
CASSFTGGGTDTQYF
TGTGCCAGCAGCTTTACCGGGGGCGGCACAGATACGCAGTATTTT
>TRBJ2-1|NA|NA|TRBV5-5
CASSLEMEVQFF
TGTGCCAGCAGCCTGGAAATGGAGGTGCAGTTCTTC
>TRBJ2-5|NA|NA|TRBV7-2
CASSRRTAVQTQYF
TGTGCCAGCAGCCGTCGGACGGCGGTACAGACCCAGTACTTC
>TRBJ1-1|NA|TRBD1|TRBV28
CASTPGDRGHYTEAFF
TGTGCCAGCACTCCGGGGGACAGGGGGCATTACACTGAAGCTTTCTTT
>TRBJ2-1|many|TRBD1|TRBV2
CASSDRDRDNEQFF
TGTGCCAGCAGTGATAGGGACAGGGACAATGAGCAGTTCTTC
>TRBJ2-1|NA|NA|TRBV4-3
CASSPRWGLVLGYNEQFF
TGCGCCAGCAGCCCCCGTTGGGGTTTAGTATTAGGGTACAATGAGCAGTTCTTC
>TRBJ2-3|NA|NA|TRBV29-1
CSVEGGFTDTQYF
TGCAGCGTTGAAGGGGGGTTCACAGATACGCAGTATTTT
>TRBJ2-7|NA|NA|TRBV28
CASSLNQGYEQYF
TGTGCCAGCAGTCTAAACCAGGGTTACGAGCAGTACTTC
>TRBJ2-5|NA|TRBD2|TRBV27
CASSLAGTVTQYF
TGTGCCAGCTCACTAGCGGGAACGGTGACCCAGTACTTC
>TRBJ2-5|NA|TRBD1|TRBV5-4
CASSGGQGRVETQYF
TGTGCCAGCAGCGGAGGACAGGGACGGGTAGAGACCCAGTACTTC
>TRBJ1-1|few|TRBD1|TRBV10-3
CAISGWTGYGETEAFF
TGTGCCATCAGTGGTTGGACAGGGTATGGAGAGACTGAAGCTTTCTTT
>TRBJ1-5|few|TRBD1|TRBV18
CASSIQGINQPQHF
TGTGCCAGCTCAATACAGGGGATCAATCAGCCCCAGCATTTT
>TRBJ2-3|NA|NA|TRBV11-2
CASRRPGSPDAATQYF
TGTGCCAGCAGGCGCCCAGGCTCCCCCGACGCGGCTACGCAGTATTTT
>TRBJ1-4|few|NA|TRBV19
CASSQFRNEKLFF
TGTGCCAGTAGCCAGTTCAGAAATGAAAAACTGTTTTTT
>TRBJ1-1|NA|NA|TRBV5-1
CASSLRSYTEAFF
TGCGCCAGCAGCTTGCGGTCCTACACTGAAGCTTTCTTT
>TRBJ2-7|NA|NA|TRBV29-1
CSVANSYEQYF
TGCAGCGTTGCCAACTCCTACGAGCAGTACTTC
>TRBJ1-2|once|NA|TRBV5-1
CASSPGDTIFGGYTF
TGCGCCAGCAGTCCTGGGGACACCATCTTCGGTGGCTACACCTTC
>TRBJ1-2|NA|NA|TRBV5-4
CASSQMNFGQNGYTF
TGTGCCAGCAGCCAAATGAATTTTGGGCAGAATGGCTACACCTTC
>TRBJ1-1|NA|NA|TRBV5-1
CASSQTVNTEAFF
TGCGCCAGCAGCCAGACCGTGAACACTGAAGCTTTCTTT
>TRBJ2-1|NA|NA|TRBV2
CASRAGVDEQFF
TGTGCCAGCAGGGCAGGGGTCGATGAGCAGTTCTTC
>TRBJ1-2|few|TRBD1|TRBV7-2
CASSLAGQTLYGYTF
TGTGCCAGCAGCTTAGCGGGACAGACCCTCTATGGCTACACCTTC
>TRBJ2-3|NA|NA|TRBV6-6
CASSYWPFTDTQYF
TGTGCCAGCAGTTACTGGCCCTTCACAGATACGCAGTATTTT
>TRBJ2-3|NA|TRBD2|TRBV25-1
CASSGLAGDETDTQYF
TGTGCCAGCAGTGGTTTAGCGGGAGATGAGACAGATACGCAGTATTTT
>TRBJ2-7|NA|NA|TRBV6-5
CASTSNWGEQYF
TGTGCCAGCACCTCGAATTGGGGCGAGCAGTACTTC
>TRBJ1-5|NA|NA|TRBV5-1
CASSLEGNTNQPQHF
TGCGCCAGCAGCTTGGAAGGGAACACTAATCAGCCCCAGCATTTT
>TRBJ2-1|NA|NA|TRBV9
CASSPSPGWYNEQFF
TGTGCCAGCAGCCCGTCCCCGGGATGGTACAATGAGCAGTTCTTC
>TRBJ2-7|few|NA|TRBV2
CASTNREEQYF
TGTGCCAGCACGAACAGGGAAGAGCAGTACTTC
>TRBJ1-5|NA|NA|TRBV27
CASSPRTPYSNQPQHF
TGTGCCAGCAGTCCCCGAACCCCGTATAGCAATCAGCCCCAGCATTTT
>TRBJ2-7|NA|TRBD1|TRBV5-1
CASSQTGDEQYF
TGCGCCAGCAGCCAGACAGGGGACGAGCAGTACTTC
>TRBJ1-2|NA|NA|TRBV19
CASAERGNYGYTF
TGTGCCTCAGCCGAGAGGGGCAACTATGGCTACACCTTC
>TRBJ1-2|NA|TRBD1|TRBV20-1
CSWDRNYGYTF
TGCAGTTGGGACAGAAACTATGGCTACACCTTC
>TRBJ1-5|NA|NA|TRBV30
CAWSEGPYSNQPQHF
TGTGCCTGGAGTGAAGGGCCTTATAGCAATCAGCCCCAGCATTTT
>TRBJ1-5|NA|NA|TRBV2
CASSGYSNQPQHF
TGTGCCAGCAGCGGGTATAGCAATCAGCCCCAGCATTTT
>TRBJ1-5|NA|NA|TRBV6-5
CAISEMVGPQHF
TGTGCCATCAGTGAGATGGTCGGGCCCCAGCATTTT
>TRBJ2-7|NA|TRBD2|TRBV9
CASSPDQRENEQYF
TGTGCCAGCAGCCCAGATCAGCGGGAAAACGAGCAGTACTTC
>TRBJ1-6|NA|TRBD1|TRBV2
CASSGTGNSPLHF
TGTGCCAGCAGTGGGACAGGGAATTCACCCCTCCACTTT
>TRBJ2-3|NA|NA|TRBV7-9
CASSLEAGGADTQYF
TGTGCCAGCAGCTTAGAGGCCGGGGGCGCAGATACGCAGTATTTT
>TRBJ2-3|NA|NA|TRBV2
CASSEASRTDTQYF
TGTGCCAGCAGTGAAGCTAGCAGGACAGATACGCAGTATTTT
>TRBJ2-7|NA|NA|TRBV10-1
CASPHDRKNRDEQYF
TGCGCCAGCCCCCACGACCGGAAGAATCGGGACGAGCAGTACTTC
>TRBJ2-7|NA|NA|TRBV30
CAWSVEGMGEQYF
TGTGCCTGGAGTGTAGAAGGGATGGGCGAGCAGTACTTC
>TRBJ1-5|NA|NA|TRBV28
CASSFRGGGVGFSNQPQHF
TGTGCCAGCAGTTTTCGGGGCGGCGGGGTAGGGTTTAGCAATCAGCCCCAGCATTTT
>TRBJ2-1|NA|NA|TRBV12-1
CASSWTSGREPYNEQFF
TGTGCCAGCAGTTGGACTAGCGGGAGAGAACCCTACAATGAGCAGTTCTTC
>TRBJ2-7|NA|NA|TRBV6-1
CASSGGFGPEQYF
TGTGCCAGCAGTGGGGGGTTCGGCCCCGAGCAGTACTTC
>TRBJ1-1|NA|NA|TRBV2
CASSHPQGFGTEAFF
TGTGCCAGCAGCCATCCGCAGGGGTTTGGCACTGAAGCTTTCTTT
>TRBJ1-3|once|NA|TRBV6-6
CASTDGRGSGNTIYF
TGTGCCAGCACCGACGGACGGGGCTCTGGAAACACCATATATTTT
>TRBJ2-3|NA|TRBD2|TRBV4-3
CASSQDPLGPTSGSTDTQYF
TGCGCCAGCAGCCAAGACCCTCTGGGACCGACTAGCGGGAGCACAGATACGCAGTATTTT
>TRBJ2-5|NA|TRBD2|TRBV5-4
CASSFSALAGVGETQYF
TGTGCCAGCAGCTTCTCAGCTCTAGCGGGAGTGGGAGAGACCCAGTACTTC
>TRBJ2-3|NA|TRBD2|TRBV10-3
CAISGLSGGAADTQYF
TGTGCCATCAGTGGGCTTAGCGGGGGGGCCGCAGATACGCAGTATTTT
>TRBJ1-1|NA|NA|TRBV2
CASNIYLDTEAFF
TGTGCCAGCAATATTTACTTAGACACTGAAGCTTTCTTT
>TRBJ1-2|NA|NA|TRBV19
CASSRTATGYTF
TGTGCCAGTAGTAGGACCGCAACCGGCTACACCTTC
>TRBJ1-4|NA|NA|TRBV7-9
CASSLGITTNEKLFF
TGTGCCAGCAGCTTAGGTATCACCACTAATGAAAAACTGTTTTTT
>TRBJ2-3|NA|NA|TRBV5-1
CASSRDYGTDTQYF
TGCGCCAGCAGCCGTGATTACGGCACAGATACGCAGTATTTT
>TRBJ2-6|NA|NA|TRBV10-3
CAISESADSGANVLTF
TGTGCCATCAGTGAGTCTGCTGACTCTGGGGCCAACGTCCTGACTTTC